The present TCR beta chain was sequenced within a study of cytomegalovirus exposure and HLA in healthy donors. For the study at large: Genetic ancestry analysis placed around four fifths of the 398 donors that were genotyped in the Caucasian-associated cluster.

PCR amplification relied on 60 Vbeta primers (plus 13 Jbeta primers). Sequencing used immunoSEQ multiplex PCR; TCRdb keeps in-frame clones, though not all of them. In the table there are around 140,000 clones, 76% of which are singletons. The CDR3 is 15 amino acids. The trim removed 0 bases at V and 5 bases at J, leaving 7 bases unmatched. Germline loops: CDR1 SQVTM, CDR2 ANQGSEA. Sequencing input: PBMCs. The V gene is TRBV29-1, the J gene TRBJ2-5, with 9 bases fitting TRBD1. The sequence was collected from a female donor in good health and CMV-seropositive. CDR3 DNA: TGCAGCGTTGAAGACGGGTACAGGGGGCAGGAGACCCAGTACTTC. Translation gives CSVEDGYRGQETQYF.